The 15 T cell receptor beta chains listed next were all sequenced from one sample in a study of blood T cell repertoires in COVID-19. Data came from immunoSEQ multiplex PCR; TCRdb stores just in-frame clones and leaves some out. Altogether tens of thousands of clones are present, 85% to 90% being singletons, with the ten largest covering 18%. The sample consisted of peripheral blood. The receptor set was obtained from a woman aged 60-75 years with COVID-19, enrolled during active disease.

In DNA, the CDR3 is TGTGCCAGCAGCCGAGAGAGAAATTCACCCCTCCACTTT. Translated, it gives CASSRERNSPLHF. The chain uses TRBV3-1 (or the pseudogene TRBV3-2) and TRBJ1-6; the D is unclear. There are 13 residues in the CDR3. CDR1 and CDR2 (germline): LGHDT, YNNKEL (reference sequence). Trimming removed 4 bases at V and 7 bases at J, with 8 bases between.

This chain links TRBV7-3 with TRBJ1-2, with D possibly matching TRBD1 (6 bases). CDR1 is SGHTA and CDR2 is FQGTGA in the germline V gene. The CDR3 is made up of 13 amino acids. Between the trimmed V and J ends, which lost 5 bases and 10 bases, there was a span of 17 bases. In nucleotides, the CDR3 is TGTGCCAGCAGCCTCCCCGGGGGGGCAGACTACACCTTC. Translated, it gives CASSLPGGADYTF.

The table lists this clone with a few counts. V is TRBV4-1 and J is TRBJ2-7; no firm D call. The CDR3 sequence is 13 residues long. Trimming pared 4 bases from V and 2 bases from J, leaving 9 bases between. Germline V CDR1 and CDR2: MGHRA, YSYEKL. The CDR3 nucleotides read TGCGCCAGCAGCCCGACAAACGCCTACGAGCAGTACTTC. Residues: CASSPTNAYEQYF.

This chain connects TRBV5-6 to TRBJ1-5; 7 bases are shared with TRBD1. Per the germline V gene, CDR1 is SGHDT and CDR2 is YYEEEE. After removal of 1 base from V and 1 base from J, the junction contained 8 bases not matched to a gene. The CDR3 is made up of 17 amino acids. CDR3 region: CASSLYLKDRSNQPQHF. The CDR3 DNA follows: TGTGCCAGCAGCTTGTATCTTAAGGACAGGAGCAATCAGCCCCAGCATTTT.

The J gene is TRBJ2-7, the V gene TRBV11-2; no firm D call. The V gene's germline CDR1 is SGHAT and CDR2 FQNNGV. The CDR3 consists of 13 residues. The V gene lost 5 bases and the J gene lost 9 bases, with 17 bases spanning the gap. The CDR3 region is CASSLGSLKVQYF. As DNA, the CDR3 is TGTGCCAGCAGCCTCGGGTCCTTAAAGGTGCAGTACTTC. Based on the CDR3 plus reference TRBV11-2 and TRBJ2-7, the full variable domain is EAGVAQSPRYKIIEKRQSVAFWCNPISGHATLYWYQQILGQGPKLLIQFQNNGVVDDSQLPKDRFSAERLKGVDSTLKIQPAKLEDSAVYLCASSLGSLKVQYFGPGTRLTVT.

The sample holds a few counts of this clone. The J gene is TRBJ2-5, the V gene TRBV6-5; TRBD1 agrees at 7 bases. Germline CDR1 reads MNHEY; CDR2 reads SVGAGI. J was trimmed by 5 bases and V by 0 bases; bases with no gene match: 9. The CDR3 extends over 16 amino acids. Here the CDR3 reads CASSYSAAGGTETQYF. Written as DNA, the CDR3 is TGTGCCAGCAGTTACTCGGCGGCAGGGGGTACGGAGACCCAGTACTTC.

V and J are TRBV7-2 and TRBJ2-3, with 8 bases lining up with TRBD2. This CDR3 has 18 amino acids. The V segment lost 1 base and the J segment 2 bases; nucleotides outside the gene matches: 11. Germline V lookup: CDR1 SGHTA, CDR2 FQGNSA. The CDR3 region is CASSLVGSGIRYTDTQYF. CDR3 in DNA: TGTGCCAGCAGCTTAGTGGGTAGCGGGATACGATACACAGATACGCAGTATTTT.

The chain's CDR3 is CASSLFYEQYF. The CDR3 DNA sequence: TGTGCCAGCAGTCTCTTCTACGAGCAGTACTTC. The V and J genes are TRBV6-6 and TRBJ2-7; D not resolved. This CDR3 spans 11 amino acids. The V and J ends lost 5 bases and 3 bases respectively, with 5 bases between them. Germline V CDR1 and CDR2: MNHNY, SVGAGI (reference sequence).

V and J are TRBV19 and TRBJ1-2; no clear D gene. In germline, CDR1 is LNHDA, CDR2 SQIVND (reference sequence). CDR3 size: 13 residues. V was pared by 6 bases and J by 4 bases, with 12 bases between. The CDR3 bases are TGTGCCAGTAGCGGCGGGGAACCCTATGGCTACACCTTC. This encodes CASSGGEPYGYTF.

The chain is built from TRBV29-1 and TRBJ2-7; D is uncertain. Germline V gene sequence: CDR1 SQVTM, CDR2 ANQGSEA. The CDR3 runs 11 residues. Trimming removed 7 bases at V and 2 bases at J, with 9 bases between. The CDR3 DNA follows: TGCAGCGCCCAAACGGCCTACGAGCAGTACTTC. Residues: CSAQTAYEQYF.

This clone has more than one count but fewer than ten. The chain is built from TRBV24-1 and TRBJ1-2; D is possibly TRBD1 (6 bases). The V and J ends lost 10 bases and 2 bases respectively, with 16 bases between them. This CDR3 is 14 amino acids long. Germline V lookup: CDR1 KGHDR, CDR2 SFDVKD. CDR3 sequence: CATRPGGANYGYTF. The CDR3 DNA reads TGTGCCACGAGACCGGGGGGCGCCAACTATGGCTACACCTTC.

The CDR3 region has the DNA TGTGCCAGCAGCTTAAGGTTGCGGAGTTCCGGCACAGATACGCAGTATTTT. Translation gives CASSLRLRSSGTDTQYF. This chain links TRBV7-2 with TRBJ2-3, with no clear D. Germline CDR1 and CDR2: SGHTA and FQGNSA. V was clipped by 2 bases and J by 1 base, with 16 bases between them. The CDR3 extends over 17 amino acids.

The chain joins TRBV23-1 to TRBJ2-3, with 11 bases fitting TRBD2. TRBV23-1 is sorted into the ORF group, with uncertain function. The CDR3 is 18 residues long. V lost 0 bases, J lost 4 bases, and 9 bases stayed unmatched. The CDR3, as DNA: TGCGCCAGCAGTCAATCCGGAGAGACTAGCGGGACTGCAGATACGCAGTATTTT. This encodes CASSQSGETSGTADTQYF.

The chain has TRBV10-2 and TRBJ2-7, with 7 positions matching TRBD2. The CDR3 has 14 residues. CDR1 is WSHSY, CDR2 SAAADI, per germline. The V gene end was trimmed by 6 bases and the J gene end by 0 bases; junction bases not matched to a gene: 5. The CDR3 bases are TGCGCCAGCAGACCGGGAGGAGGCTCCTACGAGCAGTACTTC. This gives the protein CASRPGGGSYEQYF.

J is TRBJ1-2 and V is TRBV12-3 or TRBV12-4, with D tentatively TRBD1 (5 bases). The CDR3 length is 12 residues. V was shortened by 6 bases and J by 5 bases, with 10 bases between the two germline ends. The CDR3 spells CASRKGLYGYTF. The CDR3, as DNA: TGTGCCAGCAGGAAGGGACTTTATGGCTACACCTTC.